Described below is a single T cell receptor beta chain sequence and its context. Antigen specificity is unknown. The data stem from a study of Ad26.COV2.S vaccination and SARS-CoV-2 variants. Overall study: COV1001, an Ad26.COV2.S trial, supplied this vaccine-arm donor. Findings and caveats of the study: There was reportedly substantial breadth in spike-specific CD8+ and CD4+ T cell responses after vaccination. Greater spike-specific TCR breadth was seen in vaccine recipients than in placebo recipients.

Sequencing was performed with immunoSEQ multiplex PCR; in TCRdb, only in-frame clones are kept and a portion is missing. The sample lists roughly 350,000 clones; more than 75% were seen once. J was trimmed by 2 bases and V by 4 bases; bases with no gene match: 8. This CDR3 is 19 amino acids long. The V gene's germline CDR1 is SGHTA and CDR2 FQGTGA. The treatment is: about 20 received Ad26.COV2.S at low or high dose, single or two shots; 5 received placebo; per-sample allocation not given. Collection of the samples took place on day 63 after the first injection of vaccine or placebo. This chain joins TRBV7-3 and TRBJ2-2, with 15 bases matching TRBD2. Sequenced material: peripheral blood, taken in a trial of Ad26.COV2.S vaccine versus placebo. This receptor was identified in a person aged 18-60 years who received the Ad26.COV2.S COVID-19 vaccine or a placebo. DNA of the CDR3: TGTGCCAGCAGCTCCGGGACTAGCGGGGGGAGCTTTAACACCGGGGAGCTGTTTTTT. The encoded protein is CASSSGTSGGSFNTGELFF. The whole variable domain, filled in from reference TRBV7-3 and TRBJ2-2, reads GAGVSQTPSNKVTEKGKYVELRCDPISGHTALYWYRQSLGQGPEFLIYFQGTGAADDSGLPNDRFFAVRPEGSVSTLKIQRTERGDSAVYLCASSSGTSGGSFNTGELFFGEGSRLTVL.